Following are 3 T cell receptor beta chains from one sample sequenced in a study of tumor and adjacent non-tumor tissue in lung cancer. The library came from three nested PCR rounds adapted from ARM-PCR protocols. TCRdb independently ran MiXCR on the multiplex PCR reads; one entry per CDR3 protein. The sample lists approximately 68,000 distinct CDR3 sequences; around 73% were seen once. The template was RNA from unsorted bulk tissue. Sequences were obtained from lung tumor tissue. These receptors were taken from a man between 60 and 75 years old with non-small cell lung cancer.

Worth noting for this clonotype: It may be a read error: a sequence one base away is much more abundant. V usage is TRBV20-1 and J usage is TRBJ2-6; no clear D. The germline V gene encodes CDR1 DFQATT and CDR2 SNEGSKA (reference sequence). The CDR3 length is 16 residues. DNA for the CDR3: TGCAATGCTAGAGATCATAATATCTCTGGGGCCAACGTCCTGACTTTC. Encoded protein: CNARDHNISGANVLTF.

On this clonotype: This may stem from a read error, because a much larger clone lies one nucleotide away. The DNA of the CDR3 is TGCAGCGTTGAAGCCGAAGGAACTAGCGGCGAAAACACTCAGTACTTC. Translation gives CSVEAEGTSGENTQYF. This sequence joins TRBV29-1 and TRBJ2-4; 8 bases align to TRBD2. Germline V gives CDR1 SQVTM, CDR2 ANQGSEA. The CDR3 is made up of 16 amino acids.

This clonotype was picked up a small number of times. A much larger clone is a single base away; this may be a read error. The chain links TRBV5-1 to TRBJ2-5; D is undetermined. The CDR3 runs 10 residues. In germline, CDR1 is SGHRS, CDR2 YFSETQ. The CDR3 reads CTSRGETQYF. The CDR3 DNA reads as TGCACCAGCAGAGGAGAGACCCAGTACTTC.